This T cell receptor beta chain was captured in a study of cytomegalovirus exposure and HLA in healthy donors. The study ran its PCR with 60 Vbeta and 13 Jbeta primers. The data were produced by immunoSEQ multiplex PCR, yet TCRdb's version contains in-frame clones alone and is incomplete. There are more than 95,000 clones in the sample; over 8% occur only once, and around 3% lies in the top ten. Germline values: CDR1 SGHDT, CDR2 YYEEEE. The CDR3 consists of 16 residues. Trimming left V 2 bases short and J 8 bases short, with 20 bases between. What was sequenced was PBMCs. The V call is TRBV5-6, the J call TRBJ2-4; tentative D call: TRBD2 (5 bases). This receptor was identified in a man aged 30 to 45 in good health and CMV-seronegative. The CDR3, as DNA: TGTGCCAGCAGCTTTTGGCGGTGGAGAGGGTTGGACATTCAGTACTTC. It specifies CASSFWRWRGLDIQYF.